The 30 T cell receptor beta chains reported below all come from one sample, sequenced in a study of beta chain features in type 1 diabetes. General study findings and limits: In every one of the four CD4+ subsets, TCRB CDR3s were moderately but significantly shorter in Type 1 diabetes patients.

Since all of the isolated RNA was reverse transcribed, expressed TCRB transcripts were what got sequenced. TCRdb keeps only in-frame clones here, not all; method: immunoSEQ multiplex PCR. This sample has hundreds of thousands of clones, with roughly a tenth found just once. Their specific antigens are unknown. Sequenced sample: central memory CD4+ T cells from blood. The receptor set was obtained from a man aged 25-40 years with type 1 diabetes.

V gene TRBV6-6 combines with J gene TRBJ1-2; D not certain. The V gene's germline CDR1 is MNHNY and CDR2 SVGAGI (reference sequence). The V and J ends lost 4 bases and 8 bases respectively, with 14 bases between them. The CDR3 runs to 13 residues. CDR3 amino acids: CASSSSGRGGYTF. DNA of the CDR3: TGTGCCAGCAGTTCGTCGGGGAGAGGCGGCTACACCTTC.

This clone was found a few times. This chain connects TRBV19 to TRBJ1-5, with 7 bases aligning to TRBD1. Germline assignment: CDR1 LNHDA and CDR2 SQIVND (reference sequence). Losses at the gene ends were 4 bases for V and 2 bases for J; bases not matched to a gene: 11. The CDR3 covers 17 residues. This CDR3 is CASSTIGQAIGNQPQHF. The CDR3 DNA reads TGTGCCAGTAGTACCATAGGACAGGCGATCGGCAATCAGCCCCAGCATTTT. Looking up the rest from reference TRBV19 and TRBJ1-5 gives the full variable domain: DGGITQSPKYLFRKEGQNVTLSCEQNLNHDAMYWYRQDPGQGLRLIYYSQIVNDFQKGDIAEGYSVSREKKESFPLTVTSAQKNPTAFYLCASSTIGQAIGNQPQHFGDGTRLSIL.

The CDR3 here is CASSGTANYGYTF. The CDR3 DNA sequence: TGTGCCAGCTCAGGCACGGCTAACTATGGCTACACCTTC. The chain uses TRBV18 and TRBJ1-2; D remains ambiguous. CDR1 and CDR2 from the germline V gene are KGHSH and LQKENI. Trimming pared 5 bases from V and 0 bases from J, leaving 7 bases between. There are 13 residues in the CDR3. Full variable domain (missing parts from reference TRBV18 and TRBJ1-2): NAGVMQNPRHLVRRRGQEARLRCSPMKGHSHVYWYRQLPEEGLKFMVYLQKENIIDESGMPKERFSAEFPKEGPSILRIQQVVRGDSAAYFCASSGTANYGYTFGSGTRLTVV.

This clone was seen just once. The chain links TRBV5-1 to TRBJ2-5, with D hard to call. The assigned J gene may be wrong: the sequence end matches TRBJ2-7 better. This CDR3 has 14 residues. Per the germline V gene, CDR1 is SGHRS and CDR2 is YFSETQ. Here the CDR3 DNA reads TGCGCCAGCAGCTTGGATCCAGAATCCTACGAGCAGTACTTC. Its translation is CASSLDPESYEQYF.

This clone was seen a few times. The gene calls are TRBV11-2 and TRBJ2-7, with 7 nucleotides matching TRBD1. Losses at the gene ends were 2 bases for V and 3 bases for J; bases not matched to a gene: 4. The CDR3 is 14 amino acids. Germline V gives CDR1 SGHAT, CDR2 FQNNGV. This chain's CDR3 is CASSLQGQLYEQYF. In DNA form, the CDR3 reads TGTGCCAGCAGCTTACAGGGACAGCTCTACGAGCAGTACTTC.

The chain joins TRBV9 to TRBJ1-1; D is ambiguous. Germline lookup yields CDR1 SGDLS and CDR2 YYNGEE. The CDR3 has 14 amino acids. The V and J ends lost 2 bases and 1 base respectively, with 9 bases between them. Here the CDR3 DNA reads TGTGCCAGCAGCGTCCGGACGGGGAACACTGAAGCTTTCTTT. This gives the protein CASSVRTGNTEAFF.

The table lists this clone with many counts. The chain links TRBV28 to TRBJ2-2; the D is unclear. The CDR3 sequence is 12 residues long. Germline V gene lookup returns CDR1 MDHEN and CDR2 SYDVKM. The V end was cut by 4 bases, the J end by 6 bases, with 6 bases between. The CDR3: CASSSMAGELFF. The CDR3 DNA follows: TGTGCCAGCAGTTCTATGGCCGGGGAGCTGTTTTTT.

The chain couples TRBV28 to TRBJ1-2, with TRBD1 matching over 7 bases. This CDR3 is built from 15 residues. V shed 4 bases, J shed 7 bases, and the junction held 12 bases outside the gene matches. Germline values: CDR1 MDHEN, CDR2 SYDVKM. CDR3 sequence: CASSSPGTGQLGYTF. The CDR3 bases are TGTGCCAGCAGTTCCCCTGGAACGGGACAGCTTGGCTACACCTTC.

This clone turned up a few times. The rearrangement links TRBV11-2 to TRBJ1-5; D is undetermined. This CDR3 contains 15 residues. CDR1 SGHAT and CDR2 FQNNGV come from the germline V gene. V dropped 1 base and J dropped 2 bases, with 9 bases sitting between them. The CDR3 loop reads CASSLGAAGNQPQHF. DNA for the CDR3: TGTGCCAGCAGCTTAGGCGCGGCAGGCAATCAGCCCCAGCATTTT.

V usage is TRBV7-9 and J usage is TRBJ2-5, with D possibly matching TRBD1 (7 bases). CDR1 is SEHNR, CDR2 FQNEAQ, per germline (reference sequence). Trimming left V 1 base short and J 1 base short, with 16 bases between. This CDR3 has 17 residues. In DNA form, the CDR3 reads TGTGCCAGCAGCTTAGATATCGGCCAGGGGGGCCAAGAGACCCAGTACTTC. Translating it yields CASSLDIGQGGQETQYF.

This sequence joins TRBV28 and TRBJ2-7; no firm D call. This CDR3 comprises 13 residues. Looked up from germline, CDR1 is MDHEN and CDR2 is SYDVKM. V shed 4 bases and J shed 4 bases, with 11 bases lying between them. CDR3 sequence (DNA): TGTGCCAGCAGTTCACCCGAAGTATACGAGCAGTACTTC. It codes for CASSSPEVYEQYF. Filled out from reference TRBV28 and TRBJ2-7, the complete variable domain reads DVKVTQSSRYLVKRTGEKVFLECVQDMDHENMFWYRQDPGLGLRLIYFSYDVKMKEKGDIPEGYSVSREKKERFSLILESASTNQTSMYLCASSSPEVYEQYFGPGTRLTVT.

This rearrangement joins TRBV5-1 to TRBJ2-6; maybe TRBD2 (6 bases). V was pared by 4 bases and J by 4 bases, with 15 bases between. Germline V gene data show CDR1 as SGHRS and CDR2 as YFSETQ. CDR3 length: 16 amino acids. The CDR3 region is CASSPRAGSGANVLTF. The CDR3 DNA sequence: TGCGCCAGCAGCCCCCGCGCGGGGTCAGGGGCCAACGTCCTGACTTTC.

This clone was seen only a few times. The chain recombines TRBV28 with TRBJ1-2; D not certain. Germline loops: CDR1 MDHEN, CDR2 SYDVKM. V was cut by 3 bases and J by 8 bases, with 10 bases left in between. There are 12 residues in the CDR3. CDR3 nucleotides: TGTGCCAGCAGTTTCGGGGTAAGCGGCTACACCTTC. It codes for CASSFGVSGYTF.

This chain links TRBV19 with TRBJ2-1; 7 bases match TRBD1. The CDR3 contains 16 residues. The germline CDR1 and CDR2 sequences are LNHDA and SQIVND (reference sequence). Losses at the gene ends were 7 bases for V and 5 bases for J; bases not matched to a gene: 14. The CDR3 loop is CASTTTRGFPDNEQFF. The CDR3 nucleotides read TGTGCCAGTACCACCACCAGGGGGTTCCCCGACAATGAGCAGTTCTTC.

This clone was detected a few times. This clone may be a read error of a much larger clone one base away. This sequence joins TRBV5-4 and TRBJ1-1, with no clear D. Germline V gene sequence: CDR1 SGHNT, CDR2 YYREEE (reference sequence). The CDR3 extends over 11 amino acids. Trimming cost V 1 base and J 5 bases, with 3 bases left between them. CDR3 loop: CASSLRTEAFF. CDR3 sequence (DNA): TGTGCCAGCAGCTTGCGGACTGAAGCTTTCTTT.

As concerns this clone: Other DNA variants within this sample encode the same CDR3. J is TRBJ1-5 and V is TRBV6-6; the D is unclear. The CDR3 contains 13 residues. V lost 2 bases, J lost 2 bases, and 4 bases lay in between. Germline-derived CDR1 and CDR2 are MNHNY and SVGAGI (reference sequence). In DNA form, the CDR3 reads TGTGCCAGCAGTTACCAAGGCAATCAGCCCCAGCATTTT. Protein sequence: CASSYQGNQPQHF.

The chain uses TRBV11-2 and TRBJ1-2; D might be TRBD1 (5 bases). The ends were cut back, 10 bases at V and 4 bases at J, with 7 bases in the middle. CDR3 length equals 10 residues. Germline V gene data show CDR1 as SGHAT and CDR2 as FQNNGV. The CDR3 here is CATDSYGYTF. The CDR3 region has the DNA TGTGCCACAGACAGCTATGGCTACACCTTC.

This clone has at least ten counts. This rearrangement joins TRBV7-9 to TRBJ1-3; D gene ambiguous. Trimming removed 7 bases from V and 0 bases from J, with 16 bases in between. The germline CDR1 and CDR2 sequences are SEHNR and FQNEAQ (reference sequence). The CDR3 extends over 16 amino acids. The chain's CDR3 is CASTPGSVYSGNTIYF. CDR3 bases: TGTGCCAGCACTCCGGGCAGTGTCTACTCTGGAAACACCATATATTTT.

The table lists this clone with a few counts. The CDR3: CASRTGGRTEAFF. DNA for the CDR3: TGTGCCAGCAGGACAGGGGGGAGGACTGAAGCTTTCTTT. The chain uses TRBV2 and TRBJ1-1; 9 positions agree with TRBD1. The ends lost 6 bases at V and 5 bases at J; junction bases unmatched: 4. This CDR3 spans 13 amino acids. The germline V gene encodes CDR1 SNHLY and CDR2 FYNNEI.

Only a few counts were recorded for this clone. This chain joins TRBV7-2 and TRBJ2-5, with 7 nucleotides matching TRBD1. TRBJ2-7 explains the end of the DNA better; the J call may be wrong. This CDR3 is 12 amino acids long. Germline assignment: CDR1 SGHTA and CDR2 FQGNSA. CDR3 sequence: CASSSTGAEQYF. CDR3 DNA sequence: TGTGCCAGCAGCTCCACAGGGGCCGAGCAGTACTTC.

This clone was picked up a small number of times. V gene TRBV29-1 combines with J gene TRBJ2-4; maybe TRBD1 (5 bases). The length of the CDR3 is 15 residues. Trimming cost V 7 bases and J 3 bases, with 19 bases left between them. Germline V gives CDR1 SQVTM, CDR2 ANQGSEA. Here the CDR3 DNA reads TGCAGCGCACACTTCGACAGTCTCGGCAAAAACATTCAGTACTTC. Translation gives CSAHFDSLGKNIQYF. The whole variable domain, remainder taken from reference TRBV29-1 and TRBJ2-4, is SAVISQKPSRDICQRGTSLTIQCQVDSQVTMMFWYRQQPGQSLTLIATANQGSEATYESGFVIDKFPISRPNLTFSTLTVSNMSPEDSSIYLCSAHFDSLGKNIQYFGAGTRLSVL.

This clone has more than one count but fewer than ten. The J gene is TRBJ1-5, the V gene TRBV7-8, with 8 bases that match TRBD1. Losses at the gene ends were 5 bases for V and 1 base for J; bases not matched to a gene: 7. The germline CDR1 and CDR2 sequences are SGHVS and FQNEAQ. The CDR3 is 16 amino acids. CDR3 nucleotide sequence: TGTGCCAGCAGCAAAGGACAGGGTCGGAGCAATCAGCCCCAGCATTTT. This sequence encodes CASSKGQGRSNQPQHF.

The chain links TRBV6-5 to TRBJ1-5; D is undetermined. The CDR3 has 13 amino acids. Germline values: CDR1 MNHEY, CDR2 SVGAGI. V gave up 6 bases and J gave up 0 bases, with 6 bases separating them. The CDR3 sequence: CASRPDSNQPQHF. CDR3 bases: TGTGCCAGCAGGCCCGATAGCAATCAGCCCCAGCATTTT.

This chain uses TRBV19 with TRBJ1-1; D remains ambiguous. The germline V gene encodes CDR1 LNHDA and CDR2 SQIVND (reference sequence). The V end was cut by 7 bases, the J end by 1 base, with 10 bases between. CDR3 length equals 13 residues. CDR3 nucleotides: TGTGCCAGTACGCCAACCTCGAACACTGAAGCTTTCTTT. Amino acids: CASTPTSNTEAFF.

This clone was counted only a few times. The rearrangement links TRBV25-1 to TRBJ2-3; a weak D match, TRBD2 (5 bases). Germline V gene lookup returns CDR1 MGHDK and CDR2 SYGVNS. V was trimmed by 3 bases and J by 8 bases, leaving 18 bases between them. There are 15 residues in the CDR3. The CDR3 loop is CASSDHGGERVTQYF. CDR3 sequence (DNA): TGTGCCAGCAGTGACCATGGAGGAGAGAGAGTTACGCAGTATTTT.

The chain has TRBV5-6 and TRBJ2-7, with 7 bases identical to TRBD1. The CDR3 contains 15 residues. Trimming took 4 bases from V and 6 from J; bases not matched to a gene: 13. The germline CDR1 and CDR2 sequences are SGHDT and YYEEEE. The chain's CDR3 is CASSITTGAGAEQYF. The CDR3 coding sequence is TGTGCCAGCAGCATAACAACAGGGGCCGGTGCCGAGCAGTACTTC. Variable domain in full (rest from reference TRBV5-6 and TRBJ2-7): DAGVTQSPTHLIKTRGQQVTLRCSPKSGHDTVSWYQQALGQGPQFIFQYYEEEERQRGNFPDRFSGHQFPNYSSELNVNALLLGDSALYLCASSITTGAGAEQYFGPGTRLTVT.

There are a few counts of this clone. The rearrangement uses TRBV7-2 and TRBJ1-2; D unclear. This CDR3 has 13 residues. CDR1 SGHTA and CDR2 FQGNSA come from the germline V gene. The ends were cut back, 5 bases at V and 3 bases at J, with 10 bases in the middle. Here the CDR3 DNA reads TGTGCCAGCAGCCAGGACGGATACTATGGCTACACCTTC. It is translated as CASSQDGYYGYTF. Variable domain in full (rest from reference TRBV7-2 and TRBJ1-2): GAGVSQSPSNKVTEKGKDVELRCDPISGHTALYWYRQSLGQGLEFLIYFQGNSAPDKSGLPSDRFSAERTGGSVSTLTIQRTQQEDSAVYLCASSQDGYYGYTFGSGTRLTVV.

The chain joins TRBV28 to TRBJ2-5; 8 bases align to TRBD1. Trimming removed 5 bases from V and 4 bases from J; junction bases left unmatched: 12. Germline lookup yields CDR1 MDHEN and CDR2 SYDVKM. The length of the CDR3 is 16 residues. In nucleotides, the CDR3 is TGTGCCAGCAGTGGCCAGCGAGGCAGGGGGCTAGAGACCCAGTACTTC. As protein: CASSGQRGRGLETQYF.

CDR3 residues: CASSYGSGMDIQYF. The CDR3 DNA reads TGTGCCAGCAGTTACGGCTCTGGGATGGATATTCAGTACTTC. V gene TRBV6-5 combines with J gene TRBJ2-4; D unclear. Germline CDR1 reads MNHEY; CDR2 reads SVGAGI. This CDR3 spans 14 amino acids. V lost 2 bases, J lost 10 bases, and 15 bases lay in between.

The rearrangement joins TRBV5-5 to TRBJ1-1, with D perhaps matching TRBD1 (6 bases). The V gene lost 7 bases and the J gene lost 1 base, with 8 bases spanning the gap. Germline CDR1 and CDR2: SGHKS and YYEKEE (reference sequence). CDR3 length equals 12 residues. CDR3 bases: TGTGCCAGCGGGACACCGAACACTGAAGCTTTCTTT. It specifies CASGTPNTEAFF.